A single sample gave rise to the 28 T cell receptor beta chains below, sequenced in a study of ipilimumab plus nivolumab after autologous stem cell transplantation. Method: immunoSEQ multiplex PCR; TCRdb's copy keeps in-frame clones and lacks some. This table has 43,000 or so clones, around nine tenths appearing once. This material consisted of PBMCs, taken in a trial of ipilimumab plus nivolumab as post-transplant consolidation. These receptors all come from a male donor with multiple myeloma.

The chain carries TRBV15 and TRBJ2-7, with D uncertain. V lost 0 bases and J lost 5, with 8 bases in between. CDR1 and CDR2 from the germline V gene are LNHNV and YYDKDF (reference sequence). The CDR3 consists of 13 residues. The DNA for the CDR3 is TGTGCCACCAGCAGAGATCAAGGGAACGAGCAGTACTTC. It is translated as CATSRDQGNEQYF.

The chain recombines TRBV18 with TRBJ1-3; possible D gene TRBD1, 5 bases. Germline V CDR1 and CDR2: KGHSH, LQKENI. V was clipped by 0 bases and J by 2 bases, with 14 bases between them. This CDR3 spans 17 amino acids. The CDR3 loop is CASSPPSRAPPGNTIYF. CDR3 DNA sequence: TGTGCCAGCTCACCACCCTCCAGGGCGCCCCCTGGAAACACCATATATTTT. Based on the CDR3 plus reference TRBV18 and TRBJ1-3, the full variable domain is NAGVMQNPRHLVRRRGQEARLRCSPMKGHSHVYWYRQLPEEGLKFMVYLQKENIIDESGMPKERFSAEFPKEGPSILRIQQVVRGDSAAYFCASSPPSRAPPGNTIYFGEGSWLTVV.

The chain has TRBV6-6 and TRBJ2-7; the D gene is possibly TRBD2 (6 bases). V shed 7 bases and J shed 4 bases, with 14 bases lying between them. This CDR3 is 13 amino acids long. Germline-derived CDR1 and CDR2 are MNHNY and SVGAGI (reference sequence). CDR3 DNA sequence: TGTGCCAGCACCCCCAGGGAGGCTTACGAGCAGTACTTC. Translated: CASTPREAYEQYF.

The chain links TRBV5-5 to TRBJ2-1; D might be TRBD2 (6 bases). Germline V gene data show CDR1 as SGHKS and CDR2 as YYEKEE (reference sequence). The CDR3 has 15 residues. The V end was cut by 3 bases, the J end by 3 bases, with 13 bases between. The CDR3 sequence: CASSSNMGLYNEQFF. CDR3 nucleotide sequence: TGTGCCAGCAGCTCGAACATGGGACTCTACAATGAGCAGTTCTTC.

This clone was observed a few times. The chain employs TRBV6-4 and TRBJ1-2; D is perhaps TRBD1 (6 bases). Germline loops: CDR1 MRHNA, CDR2 SNTAGT. The V end lost 8 bases, the J end lost 6 bases, and 13 bases lay between the germline ends. CDR3 length: 12 amino acids. CDR3 in amino acids: CASPNRVNGYTF. CDR3 nucleotides: TGTGCCAGCCCCAACAGGGTTAATGGCTACACCTTC.

The chain links TRBV7-6 to TRBJ1-4; D call uncertain. V shed 1 base and J shed 4 bases, with 7 bases lying between them. The CDR3 runs 14 residues. CDR1 is SGHVS, CDR2 FNYEAQ, per germline. This chain's CDR3 is CASSLGTDNEKLFF. The CDR3 nucleotides read TGTGCCAGCAGCTTAGGGACGGATAATGAAAAACTGTTTTTT.

This rearrangement joins TRBV6-5 to TRBJ1-5; D may be TRBD1 (5 bases). The CDR3 consists of 13 residues. Germline V gene lookup returns CDR1 MNHEY and CDR2 SVGAGI. The V end was cut by 6 bases, the J end by 5 bases, with 11 bases between. In nucleotides, the CDR3 is TGTGCCAGCAGCTGGGGGTCCGATCAGCCCCAGCATTTT. This encodes CASSWGSDQPQHF.

This chain connects TRBV11-2 to TRBJ2-1; D remains ambiguous. Germline loops: CDR1 SGHAT, CDR2 FQNNGV. The CDR3 extends over 13 amino acids. With 2 bases removed from V and 5 bases from J, the gap between germline ends came to 7 bases. As DNA, the CDR3 is TGTGCCAGCAGCTTATTTGGGGACAATGAGCAGTTCTTC. This sequence encodes CASSLFGDNEQFF.

The rearrangement links TRBV5-1 to TRBJ2-7, with D perhaps being TRBD1 or TRBD2 (6 bases each). The CDR3 spans 16 residues. From germline, CDR1 is SGHRS and CDR2 YFSETQ. V was pared by 5 bases and J by 2 bases, with 20 bases between. The chain's CDR3 is CASREGPGALAYEQYF. In DNA form, the CDR3 reads TGCGCCAGCAGAGAAGGTCCGGGGGCGTTGGCCTACGAGCAGTACTTC. Combining the CDR3 with reference TRBV5-1 and TRBJ2-7 gives the whole variable domain KAGVTQTPRYLIKTRGQQVTLSCSPISGHRSVSWYQQTPGQGLQFLFEYFSETQRNKGNFPGRFSGRQFSNSRSEMNVSTLELGDSALYLCASREGPGALAYEQYFGPGTRLTVT.

The chain has TRBV5-4 and TRBJ1-1; weak D call: TRBD1 (5 bases). V was trimmed by 0 bases and J by 3 bases, leaving 9 bases between them. The V gene's germline CDR1 is SGHNT and CDR2 YYREEE (reference sequence). The CDR3 is made up of 14 amino acids. The CDR3: CASSLEGDDTEAFF. The CDR3 nucleotides read TGTGCCAGCAGCTTGGAAGGGGATGACACTGAAGCTTTCTTT.

This clone was seen a few times. The rearrangement joins TRBV9 to TRBJ2-7; 8 bases line up with TRBD2. This CDR3 is 18 amino acids long. CDR1 and CDR2 from the germline V gene are SGDLS and YYNGEE. Unmatched junction bases numbered 17, after V lost 4 bases and J lost 2 bases. The CDR3 sequence is CASSPRLPTGTRTYEQYF. DNA for the CDR3: TGTGCCAGCAGCCCGCGACTTCCCACAGGGACTAGGACCTACGAGCAGTACTTC.

V gene TRBV7-9 combines with J gene TRBJ2-2; D is unresolved. The CDR3 totals 14 residues. From germline, CDR1 is SEHNR and CDR2 FQNEAQ (reference sequence). Trimming stripped 5 bases from V and 0 bases from J, with 7 bases between. CDR3: CASSPGSNTGELFF. The CDR3 bases are TGTGCCAGCAGCCCAGGTTCGAACACCGGGGAGCTGTTTTTT. Drawing the rest from reference TRBV7-9 and TRBJ2-2, the complete variable domain is DTGVSQNPRHKITKRGQNVTFRCDPISEHNRLYWYRQTLGQGPEFLTYFQNEAQLEKSRLLSDRFSAERPKGSFSTLEIQRTEQGDSAMYLCASSPGSNTGELFFGEGSRLTVL.

V gene TRBV28 combines with J gene TRBJ1-2; 10 bases fit TRBD1. This CDR3 is 13 amino acids long. V was clipped by 5 bases and J by 8 bases; unmatched bases: 5. Germline CDR1 and CDR2: MDHEN and SYDVKM. The CDR3 loop is CASSPTGGGGYTF. The CDR3, as DNA: TGTGCCAGCAGTCCGACAGGGGGCGGGGGCTACACCTTC.

J is TRBJ1-1 and V is TRBV19; D unresolved. Germline V gene sequence: CDR1 LNHDA, CDR2 SQIVND (reference sequence). This CDR3 has 14 residues. The V end was cut by 6 bases, the J end by 4 bases, with 15 bases between. Here the CDR3 DNA reads TGTGCCAGTAGCGTAGGCCCAGGCGGCACTGAAGCTTTCTTT. Its protein product is CASSVGPGGTEAFF.

The chain is built from TRBV6-5 and TRBJ2-7; maybe TRBD2 (6 bases). V was pared by 4 bases and J by 5 bases, with 15 bases between. The germline V gene encodes CDR1 MNHEY and CDR2 SVGAGI. The CDR3 extends over 14 amino acids. CDR3 in amino acids: CASSSPGTSHEQYF. The CDR3 DNA reads TGTGCCAGCAGTTCTCCCGGGACTTCCCACGAGCAGTACTTC.

This rearrangement joins TRBV7-3 to TRBJ2-5; TRBD1 might be the D (6 bases). The CDR3 totals 13 residues. Germline V gene data show CDR1 as SGHTA and CDR2 as FQGTGA. V shed 3 bases and J shed 5 bases, with 10 bases lying between them. The CDR3 DNA sequence: TGTGCCAGCAGCTTTGGGGGCGGGGAGACCCAGTACTTC. Translated, it gives CASSFGGGETQYF.

V usage is TRBV2 and J usage is TRBJ2-7; 12 nucleotides match TRBD2. V dropped 8 bases and J dropped 2; count of bases not matched to a gene: 13. The CDR3 loop spans 17 amino acids. Germline CDR1 and CDR2: SNHLY and FYNNEI. CDR3 DNA sequence: TGTGCCAGCTCAGGGACTGCGGGACTAGCGGGCACCTACGAGCAGTACTTC. It codes for CASSGTAGLAGTYEQYF.

The chain has TRBV10-3 and TRBJ2-1; no clear D gene. V dropped 3 bases and J dropped 4 bases, with 7 bases sitting between them. This CDR3 region has 13 residues. Germline values: CDR1 ENHRY, CDR2 SYGVKD. As DNA, the CDR3 is TGTGCCATCAGTGATGAGGTGTACAATGAGCAGTTCTTC. As protein: CAISDEVYNEQFF.

The chain joins TRBV5-1 to TRBJ2-2, with TRBD1 identical over 8 bases. The length of the CDR3 is 15 residues. Germline CDR1 reads SGHRS; CDR2 reads YFSETQ. V gave up 0 bases and J gave up 7 bases; unmatched junction bases: 5. The CDR3 sequence is CASSLVQGAGGELFF. The CDR3 DNA follows: TGCGCCAGCAGCTTGGTTCAGGGGGCTGGCGGGGAGCTGTTTTTT. The whole variable domain, remainder taken from reference TRBV5-1 and TRBJ2-2, is KAGVTQTPRYLIKTRGQQVTLSCSPISGHRSVSWYQQTPGQGLQFLFEYFSETQRNKGNFPGRFSGRQFSNSRSEMNVSTLELGDSALYLCASSLVQGAGGELFFGEGSRLTVL.

The chain's CDR3 is CASSRDNNQPQHF. As DNA, the CDR3 is TGTGCCAGCTCGAGGGACAACAATCAGCCCCAGCATTTT. This chain uses TRBV18 with TRBJ1-5; weak D call: TRBD1 (6 bases). The V end lost 6 bases, the J end lost 3 bases, and 9 bases lay between the germline ends. From germline, CDR1 is KGHSH and CDR2 LQKENI. The CDR3 totals 13 residues.

The rearrangement uses TRBV4-1 and TRBJ2-7; D gene ambiguous. Trimming removed 2 bases at V and 4 bases at J, with 9 bases between. This CDR3 has 13 residues. Per germline, CDR1 MGHRA and CDR2 YSYEKL. In nucleotides, the CDR3 is TGCGCCAGCAGCCAACCGGGTGGGTACGAGCAGTACTTC. It is translated as CASSQPGGYEQYF.

CDR3 amino acids: CASSPGATNEKLFF. The CDR3 DNA follows: TGTGCCAGCTCCCCAGGAGCAACTAATGAAAAACTGTTTTTT. The genes are TRBV18 and TRBJ1-4; D gene ambiguous. Germline CDR1 and CDR2: KGHSH and LQKENI. Trimming pared 6 bases from V and 0 bases from J, leaving 8 bases between. The CDR3 is made up of 14 amino acids.

This chain links TRBV28 with TRBJ1-1; D call uncertain. Per the germline V gene, CDR1 is MDHEN and CDR2 is SYDVKM. The CDR3 runs to 12 residues. V lost 3 bases, J lost 7 bases, and 9 bases lay in between. CDR3 sequence (DNA): TGTGCCAGCAGTTTCGGGATAGATGAAGCTTTCTTT. Translation gives CASSFGIDEAFF.

This chain joins TRBV7-9 and TRBJ1-1; tentative D call: TRBD1 (6 bases). With 9 bases removed from V and 1 base from J, the gap between germline ends came to 15 bases. CDR3 length equals 14 residues. From germline, CDR1 is SEHNR and CDR2 FQNEAQ (reference sequence). CDR3 amino acids: CASTNREQNTEAFF. CDR3 coding DNA: TGTGCCAGTACCAACAGGGAACAGAACACTGAAGCTTTCTTT.

This chain links TRBV30 with TRBJ1-1; 8 bases match TRBD1. The CDR3 totals 14 residues. V dropped 3 bases and J dropped 3; count of bases not matched to a gene: 6. CDR1 GTSNPN and CDR2 SVGIG come from the germline V gene (reference sequence). CDR3 sequence (DNA): TGTGCCTGGAGGAGGGACAGGACCCACACTGAAGCTTTCTTT. Protein: CAWRRDRTHTEAFF.

The chain links TRBV19 to TRBJ1-5; TRBD1 agrees at 8 bases. The ends lost 5 bases at V and 4 bases at J; junction bases unmatched: 13. CDR3 size: 17 residues. The germline V gene encodes CDR1 LNHDA and CDR2 SQIVND (reference sequence). CDR3 protein: CASSLRLAGGWNQPQHF. The CDR3 region has the DNA TGTGCCAGTAGTCTCCGCCTCGCAGGGGGCTGGAATCAGCCCCAGCATTTT.

This clone was recorded only once. The chain is built from TRBV2 and TRBJ2-5; D is undetermined. Per the germline V gene, CDR1 is SNHLY and CDR2 is FYNNEI. V lost 3 bases and J 0 bases, leaving 14 bases between the germline ends. This CDR3 comprises 16 residues. CDR3 DNA sequence: TGTGCCAGCAGTGACCACAGCATTATTTACCAAGAGACCCAGTACTTC. It is translated as CASSDHSIIYQETQYF.

This rearrangement joins TRBV18 to TRBJ2-7; D is perhaps TRBD1 (6 bases). The CDR3 has 15 residues. V was cut by 2 bases and J by 6 bases, with 17 bases left in between. CDR1 and CDR2 from the germline V gene are KGHSH and LQKENI. CDR3 bases: TGTGCCAGCTCACCATTACAGGGCTCCTCTAGCGAGCAGTACTTC. Its protein product is CASSPLQGSSSEQYF.